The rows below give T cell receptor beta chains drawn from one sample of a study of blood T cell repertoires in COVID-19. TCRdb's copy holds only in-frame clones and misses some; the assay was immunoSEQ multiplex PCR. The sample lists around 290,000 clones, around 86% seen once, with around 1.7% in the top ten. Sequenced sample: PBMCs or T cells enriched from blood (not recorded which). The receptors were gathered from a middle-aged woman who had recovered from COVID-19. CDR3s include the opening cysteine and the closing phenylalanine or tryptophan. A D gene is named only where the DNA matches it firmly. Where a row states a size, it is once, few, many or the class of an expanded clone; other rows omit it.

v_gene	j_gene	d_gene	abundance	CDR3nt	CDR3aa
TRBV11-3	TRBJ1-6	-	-	TGTGCCAGCAGCTTATCCCCAAATTCACCCCTCCACTTT	CASSLSPNSPLHF
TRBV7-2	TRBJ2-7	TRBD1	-	TGTGCCAGCACCCCAGGGACAGCGCATTCCTACGAGCAGTACTTC	CASTPGTAHSYEQYF
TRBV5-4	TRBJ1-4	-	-	TGTGCCAGCAGCTCTCAGGGGCCGACTAATGAAAAACTGTTTTTT	CASSSQGPTNEKLFF
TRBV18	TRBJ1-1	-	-	TGTGCCAGCTCACCACTCGTCGGGGGTGGAGACACTGAAGCTTTCTTT	CASSPLVGGGDTEAFF
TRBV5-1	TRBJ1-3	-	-	TGCGCCAGCAGCCCTATTCTAGGATCGGGAAACACCATATATTTT	CASSPILGSGNTIYF
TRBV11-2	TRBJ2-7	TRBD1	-	TGTGCCAGCAGTCTCCGGGACAGGGGGCTGTACGAGCAGTACTTC	CASSLRDRGLYEQYF
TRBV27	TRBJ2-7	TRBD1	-	TGTGCCAGCAGCAGCTACCGGGACAGGACCTACGAGCAGTACTTC	CASSSYRDRTYEQYF
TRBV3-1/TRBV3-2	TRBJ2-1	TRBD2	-	TGTGCCAGCAGCCCCGCGTCGGGACTAGCGGGGGGTTCGAGCTCCTACAATGAGCAGTTCTTC	CASSPASGLAGGSSSYNEQFF
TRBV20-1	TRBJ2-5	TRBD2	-	TGCAGTGCTAGTTCCCCGTCAGCGGGAGTAGCAGAGACCCAGTACTTC	CSASSPSAGVAETQYF
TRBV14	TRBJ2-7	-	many	TGTGCCAGCAGCCGGAGCCGAGGGGGACGTCGGTCCTACGAGCAGTACTTC	CASSRSRGGRRSYEQYF
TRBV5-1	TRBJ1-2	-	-	TGCGCCAGCAGCTTGGAGGCAGGGGCTGCTGGTGGCTACACCTTC	CASSLEAGAAGGYTF
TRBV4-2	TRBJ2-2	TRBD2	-	TGTGCCAGCAGCCAGACTAGCCCCGGGGAGCTGTTTTTT	CASSQTSPGELFF
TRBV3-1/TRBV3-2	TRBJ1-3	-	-	TGTGCCAGCAGCCAAGATACCACGGGGGGAAACACCATATATTTT	CASSQDTTGGNTIYF
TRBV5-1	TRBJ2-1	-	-	TGCGCCAGCAGCTTGGCCCCAAGTGGGGGAGGACACAATGAGCAGTTCTTC	CASSLAPSGGGHNEQFF
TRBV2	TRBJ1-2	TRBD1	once	TGTGCCAGCAGGTTCCAGGGGGGCTTTACCTACACCTTC	CASRFQGGFTYTF
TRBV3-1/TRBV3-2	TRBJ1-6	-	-	TGTGCCAGCAGCCCGAGGAGGAGCTCCTATAATTCACCCCTCCACTTT	CASSPRRSSYNSPLHF
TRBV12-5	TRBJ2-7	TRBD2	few	TGTGCTAGTGCCGACGAACCGGGACTAGCGGGGGGAACCTACGAGCAGTACTTC	CASADEPGLAGGTYEQYF
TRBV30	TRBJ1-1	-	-	TGTGCCTGCATGCAGGCGTTGTCTAGCGCTGAAGCTTTCTTT	CACMQALSSAEAFF
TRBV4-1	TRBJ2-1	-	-	TGCGCCAGCAGCCAAAGACAGCTTAATTACAATGAGCAGTTCTTC	CASSQRQLNYNEQFF
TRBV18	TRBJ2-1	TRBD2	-	TGTGCCAGCTCACCATCCGGGACCGGGGGAGTAGCGGGGTCGGGTGAGCAGTTCTTC	CASSPSGTGGVAGSGEQFF
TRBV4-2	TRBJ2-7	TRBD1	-	TGTGCCAGCAGCCAAGATGAAGGTGGGAGGACAGGGGCCTTCTACGAGCAGTACTTC	CASSQDEGGRTGAFYEQYF
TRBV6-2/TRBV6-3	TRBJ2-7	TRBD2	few	TGTGCCAGCAGTACCCGACTAGCAGGCTACGAGCAGTACTTC	CASSTRLAGYEQYF
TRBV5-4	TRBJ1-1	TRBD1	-	TGTGCCAGCAGCCTGGGACAGGGGTATGAAGCTTTCTTT	CASSLGQGYEAFF
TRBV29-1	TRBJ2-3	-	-	TGCAGCGTTGAAGCTGCAGGCCCAGATACGCAGTATTTT	CSVEAAGPDTQYF
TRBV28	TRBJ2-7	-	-	TGTGCCAGCAGTTCCCTTCGGACAGACAAGTACGAGCAGTACTTC	CASSSLRTDKYEQYF
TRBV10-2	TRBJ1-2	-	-	TGCGCCAGCAGCCACGGGTTATATGGCTACACCTTC	CASSHGLYGYTF
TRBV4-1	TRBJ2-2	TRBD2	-	TGCGCCAGCAGCCAAGAAGTAGCGGGGGGGCCAAGGACCGGGGAGCTGTTTTTT	CASSQEVAGGPRTGELFF